Listed here are 28 T cell receptor beta chains from one sample, sequenced in a study of T cells in Graves' hyperthyroidism and ophthalmopathy (dated by TCRdb to 2018 to 2020). The library was obtained by multiplex PCR. Instrument on record: Illumina HiSeq 2000. The TCR beta CDR3 regions were amplified from RNA transcripts. The TCR CDR3 was subjected to a first round of RT-PCR using the HTBI primer set and the Qiagen OneStep RT-PCR kit. The public reads were run again by TCRdb, first through fastp at Q25 and then through MiXCR, and only productive beta chains were kept. Duplicate CDR3 protein sequences are folded into a single record with the most common DNA and genes. The sample profile shows hundreds of thousands of distinct CDR3 sequences; around 39% of them were found once. The ten top clones hold 8.9% of the sample. The sample taken for sequencing was blood. These receptors originate from a man between 18 and 29 years old with Graves' hyperthyroidism.

V gene TRBV13 combines with J gene TRBJ2-7; D unresolved. The CDR3 spans 12 residues. V gave up 3 bases and J gave up 9 bases, with 12 bases separating them. From germline, CDR1 is PRHDT and CDR2 FYEKMQ (reference sequence). CDR3 DNA: TGTGCCAGCAGCTTCAGAGGAAACGTGCAGTACTTC. Its translation: CASSFRGNVQYF. The variable domain in full, completed from reference TRBV13 and TRBJ2-7, reads AAGVIQSPRHLIKEKRETATLKCYPIPRHDTVYWYQQGPGQDPQFLISFYEKMQSDKGSIPDRFSAQQFSDYHSELNMSSLELGDSALYFCASSFRGNVQYFGPGTRLTVT.

There are a few counts of this clonotype. This sequence joins TRBV5-6 and TRBJ1-1; D is undetermined. This CDR3 has 14 residues. Germline V gene sequence: CDR1 SGHDT, CDR2 YYEEEE. The V end was cut by 4 bases, the J end by 8 bases, with 18 bases between. For the CDR3, the DNA is TGTGCCAGCAGCCCTAGGAATCCGGACGGAGAAGCTTTCTTT. It codes for CASSPRNPDGEAFF.

In this sample, this clonotype turned up many times. The chain combines TRBV7-9 with TRBJ1-2, with D possibly matching TRBD1 (6 bases). This CDR3 has 12 residues. V was trimmed by 5 bases and J by 7 bases, leaving 11 bases between them. Per germline, CDR1 SEHNR and CDR2 FQNEAQ (reference sequence). Written as DNA, the CDR3 is TGTGCCAGCAGCCCCACAGGGTTTGGCTACACCTTC. Translated, it gives CASSPTGFGYTF.

The chain uses TRBV10-3 and TRBJ2-7; D remains ambiguous. Germline V CDR1 and CDR2: ENHRY, SYGVKD. The V end was cut by 5 bases, the J end by 0 bases, with 11 bases between. This CDR3 spans 14 amino acids. The chain's CDR3 is CAISPTLYSYEQYF. The CDR3 coding sequence is TGTGCCATCAGTCCAACCTTGTACTCCTACGAGCAGTACTTC.

This clonotype has ten or more counts. The gene calls are TRBV7-2 and TRBJ2-5; perhaps TRBD2 as D (5 bases). Germline-derived CDR1 and CDR2 are SGHTA and FQGNSA. The ends were cut back, 7 bases at V and 1 base at J, with 10 bases in the middle. This CDR3 contains 13 residues. CDR3: CASMRAVQETQYF. CDR3 DNA sequence: TGTGCCAGCATGAGGGCAGTCCAAGAGACCCAGTACTTC. The full variable domain, completed using reference TRBV7-2 and TRBJ2-5, is GAGVSQSPSNKVTEKGKDVELRCDPISGHTALYWYRQSLGQGLEFLIYFQGNSAPDKSGLPSDRFSAERTGGSVSTLTIQRTQQEDSAVYLCASMRAVQETQYFGPGTRLLVL.

J is TRBJ1-6 and V is TRBV6-1, with D possibly TRBD1 on 6 matching bases. V shed 5 bases and J shed 14 bases, with 19 bases lying between them. Germline-derived CDR1 and CDR2 are MNHNS and SASEGT. This CDR3 is 14 amino acids long. The CDR3 here is CASSSSGAMESLHF. CDR3 sequence (DNA): TGTGCCAGCAGTTCATCGGGGGCAATGGAGTCCCTCCACTTT.

CDR3 nucleotide sequence: TGTGCCACCAGTGAGGGCGGGACAACAGCAGAGACCCAGTACTTC. Residues: CATSEGGTTAETQYF. The chain links TRBV24-1 to TRBJ2-5; perhaps D is TRBD1 or TRBD2 (6 bases each). Germline CDR1 reads KGHDR; CDR2 reads SFDVKD. V dropped 4 bases and J dropped 4 bases, with 15 bases sitting between them. The CDR3 totals 15 residues.

This chain links TRBV2 with TRBJ2-5, with D possibly matching TRBD1 (5 bases). Looked up from germline, CDR1 is SNHLY and CDR2 is FYNNEI. V was clipped by 7 bases and J by 4 bases, with 16 bases between them. CDR3 length: 14 amino acids. CDR3 in DNA: TGTGCCAGCACTGGACGGAAGCAGGGAGAGACCCAGTACTTC. It encodes CASTGRKQGETQYF.

This clonotype was seen a few times. The chain employs TRBV7-9 and TRBJ2-5; D perhaps matches TRBD2 (6 bases). The CDR3 has 13 amino acids. Germline V gives CDR1 SEHNR, CDR2 FQNEAQ (reference sequence). The CDR3 coding sequence is TGTGCTGGAGGTGGGGGAGGTATAGAGACCCAGTACTTC. This encodes CAGGGGGIETQYF.

The chain is built from TRBV9 and TRBJ1-2; D ambiguous. This CDR3 is 16 amino acids long. Trimming shortened V by 4 bases and J by 2 bases, and 18 bases separated the two germline ends. Germline CDR1 SGDLS, CDR2 YYNGEE. The CDR3 reads CASSPTGRQENYGYTF. The CDR3 coding sequence is TGTGCCAGCAGCCCAACCGGTCGGCAGGAAAACTATGGCTACACCTTC.

There are many counts of this clonotype. This sequence joins TRBV20-1 and TRBJ1-5, with 7 bases fitting TRBD1. This CDR3 is 14 amino acids long. V lost 7 bases to trimming and J lost 5 bases; unmatched junction nucleotides: 11. Germline V gives CDR1 DFQATT, CDR2 SNEGSKA (reference sequence). CDR3 loop: CSVVDRDGDQPQHF. CDR3 nucleotide sequence: TGCAGTGTAGTCGACAGGGATGGAGATCAGCCCCAGCATTTT.

The chain joins TRBV6-2 or TRBV6-3 to TRBJ1-5; no clear D gene. Between the trimmed V and J ends, which lost 7 bases and 7 bases, there was a span of 14 bases. This CDR3 is 13 amino acids long. Germline CDR1 and CDR2: MNHEY and SVGEGT. The CDR3 reads CASTPLGGQPQHF. DNA of the CDR3: TGTGCCAGCACCCCCTTAGGAGGACAGCCCCAGCATTTT.

This clonotype showed up just a few times. The chain recombines TRBV7-8 with TRBJ1-5; D gene uncertain. Germline V gives CDR1 SGHVS, CDR2 FQNEAQ. Trimming left V 5 bases short and J 0 bases short, with 17 bases between. This CDR3 is built from 17 residues. The CDR3 coding sequence is TGTGCCAGCAGCCAAGGGTCCGGCCACAATAGCAATCAGCCCCAGCATTTT. Translating gives CASSQGSGHNSNQPQHF.

Ten or more counts support this clonotype. The chain recombines TRBV14 with TRBJ2-5; maybe TRBD1 (6 bases). Germline V CDR1 and CDR2: SGHDN, FVKESK. CDR3 length: 14 amino acids. Trimming took off 6 bases at V and 2 bases at J, with 13 bases between the two ends. DNA of the CDR3: TGTGCCAGCAGGATGACCGGGACACAAGAGACCCAGTACTTC. The encoded protein is CASRMTGTQETQYF.

This clonotype showed up many times. The chain carries TRBV25-1 and TRBJ1-3, with 7 bases identical to TRBD1. In germline, CDR1 is MGHDK, CDR2 SYGVNS. J lost 8 bases, V lost 3 bases, and 10 bases had no gene match. This CDR3 contains 15 residues. The CDR3 here is CASSEGTGEGYTIYF. CDR3 nucleotides: TGTGCCAGCAGTGAGGGAACAGGGGAAGGGTACACCATATATTTT. Variable domain in full (rest from reference TRBV25-1 and TRBJ1-3): EADIYQTPRYLVIGTGKKITLECSQTMGHDKMYWYQQDPGMELHLIHYSYGVNSTEKGDLSSESTVSRIRTEHFPLTLESARPSHTSQYLCASSEGTGEGYTIYFGEGSWLTVV.

On this clonotype: This may come from a read error, since a much larger clone is one base off. This rearrangement joins TRBV10-3 to TRBJ2-7; D ambiguous. CDR1 and CDR2 from the germline V gene are ENHRY and SYGVKD. The CDR3 is 13 amino acids. For the CDR3, the DNA is TGTGCCATCAGTCCCATTTCGGGTTACGGGCAGTACTTC. Protein sequence: CAISPISGYGQYF.

This clonotype was recorded only once. A much more abundant neighbour one base away suggests this may be a read error. The genes are TRBV15 and TRBJ2-5, with D possibly being TRBD1 (6 bases). The CDR3 sequence is 16 residues long. The germline V gene encodes CDR1 LNHNV and CDR2 YYDKDF (reference sequence). The CDR3 DNA sequence: TGTGCCACCAGCAGACCCGGGACAAGGACCCAAGGGACCCAGTACTTC. Amino acids: CATSRPGTRTQGTQYF.

V and J are TRBV5-1 and TRBJ2-7; D not certain. The CDR3 spans 14 residues. Trimming shortened V by 3 bases and J by 0 bases, and 10 bases separated the two germline ends. CDR1 and CDR2 (germline): SGHRS, YFSETQ. The CDR3 loop is CASSSTVSSYEQYF. The CDR3 DNA follows: TGCGCCAGCAGCTCGACGGTTAGCTCCTACGAGCAGTACTTC.

The CDR3 sequence: CASRKDARTEAFF. The DNA of the CDR3 is TGCGCCAGCAGAAAGGACGCCCGCACTGAAGCTTTCTTT. This chain connects TRBV10-2 to TRBJ1-1; no firm D call. The V end lost 6 bases, the J end lost 4 bases, and 12 bases lay between the germline ends. CDR1 is WSHSY and CDR2 is SAAADI in the germline V gene. The CDR3 length is 13 residues.

Many counts were recorded for this clonotype. V is TRBV20-1 and J is TRBJ2-6, with D possibly being TRBD1 (5 bases). CDR3 length: 14 residues. Germline V gene data show CDR1 as DFQATT and CDR2 as SNEGSKA (reference sequence). The V end lost 7 bases, the J end lost 0 bases, and 10 bases lay between the germline ends. This CDR3 reads CSGGDSSGANVLTF. The CDR3 nucleotides read TGCAGTGGGGGCGACAGCTCTGGGGCCAACGTCCTGACTTTC.

This clonotype was picked up many times. The chain joins TRBV15 to TRBJ2-6; 10 nucleotides match TRBD1. With 0 bases clipped from V and 2 bases from J, the junction kept 16 bases outside the gene matches. This CDR3 is 22 amino acids long. Per germline, CDR1 LNHNV and CDR2 YYDKDF (reference sequence). CDR3 nucleotide sequence: TGTGCCACCAGCAGAGAGTTCGGTGGGAAGGGACAGGGGAGTGCTGGGGCCAACGTCCTGACTTTC. Translated: CATSREFGGKGQGSAGANVLTF. Complete variable domain (other parts from reference TRBV15 and TRBJ2-6): DAMVIQNPRYQVTQFGKPVTLSCSQTLNHNVMYWYQQKSSQAPKLLFHYYDKDFNNEADTPDNFQSRRPNTSFCFLDIRSPGLGDTAMYLCATSREFGGKGQGSAGANVLTFGAGSRLTVL.

This chain links TRBV25-1 with TRBJ2-2; D not resolved. Germline CDR1 is MGHDK and CDR2 is SYGVNS. This CDR3 has 12 amino acids. Trimming took off 8 bases at V and 4 bases at J, with 8 bases between the two ends. The CDR3 loop reads CASLLGTGELFF. CDR3 DNA sequence: TGTGCCAGCTTACTCGGCACCGGGGAGCTGTTTTTT.

This clonotype was observed many times. J is TRBJ1-1 and V is TRBV29-1; 7 bases line up with TRBD1. Per the germline V gene, CDR1 is SQVTM and CDR2 is ANQGSEA. This CDR3 is 13 amino acids long. Germline trimming cut 7 bases from V and 4 bases from J; bases unmatched to any gene: 9. The CDR3 sequence is CSAETGLPTEAFF. CDR3 DNA sequence: TGCAGCGCCGAGACAGGGCTTCCCACTGAAGCTTTCTTT.

This clonotype was picked up a small number of times. This rearrangement joins TRBV25-1 to TRBJ2-2; TRBD1 matches 8 bases. The CDR3 loop spans 15 amino acids. V lost 5 bases, J lost 6 bases, and 8 bases stayed unmatched. Germline CDR1 is MGHDK and CDR2 is SYGVNS. CDR3 DNA sequence: TGTGCCAGCAGTATGGTCAGGGGGCTCCCCGGGGAGCTGTTTTTT. Its translation: CASSMVRGLPGELFF. Full variable domain (missing parts from reference TRBV25-1 and TRBJ2-2): EADIYQTPRYLVIGTGKKITLECSQTMGHDKMYWYQQDPGMELHLIHYSYGVNSTEKGDLSSESTVSRIRTEHFPLTLESARPSHTSQYLCASSMVRGLPGELFFGEGSRLTVL.

This chain connects TRBV11-1 to TRBJ2-7, with D unclear. There are 14 residues in the CDR3. Trimming left V 5 bases short and J 5 bases short, with 16 bases between. From germline, CDR1 is SGHAT and CDR2 FQDESV (reference sequence). CDR3 sequence (DNA): TGTGCCAGCAGCCATAAGTCTGGGGTGCACGAGCAGTACTTC. This encodes CASSHKSGVHEQYF.

The rearrangement uses TRBV7-9 and TRBJ1-3; 7 bases are a match to TRBD1. Per the germline V gene, CDR1 is SEHNR and CDR2 is FQNEAQ (reference sequence). There are 16 residues in the CDR3. The ends lost 5 bases at V and 0 bases at J; junction bases unmatched: 7. CDR3 DNA sequence: TGTGCCAGCAGCGCCGGACAGGTTTACTCTGGAAACACCATATATTTT. The encoded protein is CASSAGQVYSGNTIYF.

This clonotype was observed a single time. A much larger clone differs from this one at a single base, so this may be a read error. This rearrangement joins TRBV2 to TRBJ2-2, with D possibly being TRBD1 (5 bases). Germline loops: CDR1 SNHLY, CDR2 FYNNEI. Trimming pared 8 bases from V and 4 bases from J, leaving 11 bases between. This CDR3 has 13 residues. The CDR3 region is CASRRVCTGELFF. CDR3 coding DNA: TGTGCCAGCCGCAGGGTTTGCACCGGGGAGCTGTTTTTT.

This clonotype came up a few times. The rearrangement links TRBV5-4 to TRBJ1-1, with D perhaps TRBD1 (5 bases). CDR3 length equals 15 residues. V was pared by 2 bases and J by 0 bases, with 11 bases between. Germline values: CDR1 SGHNT, CDR2 YYREEE (reference sequence). The CDR3 reads CASSFRQGMNTEAFF. DNA of the CDR3: TGTGCCAGCAGCTTCAGGCAGGGTATGAACACTGAAGCTTTCTTT. Filled out from reference TRBV5-4 and TRBJ1-1, the complete variable domain reads ETGVTQSPTHLIKTRGQQVTLRCSSQSGHNTVSWYQQALGQGPQFIFQYYREEENGRGNFPPRFSGLQFPNYSSELNVNALELDDSALYLCASSFRQGMNTEAFFGQGTRLTVV.